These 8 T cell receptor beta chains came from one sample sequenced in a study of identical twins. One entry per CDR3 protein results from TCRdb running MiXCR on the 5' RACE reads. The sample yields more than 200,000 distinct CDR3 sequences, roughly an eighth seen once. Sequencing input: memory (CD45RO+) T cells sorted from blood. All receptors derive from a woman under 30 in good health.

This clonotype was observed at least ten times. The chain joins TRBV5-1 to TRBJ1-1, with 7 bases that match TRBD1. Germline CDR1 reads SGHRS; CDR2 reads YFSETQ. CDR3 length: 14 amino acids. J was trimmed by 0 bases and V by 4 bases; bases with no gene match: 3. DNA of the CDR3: TGCGCCAGCAGCGGGGGACAGATGAACACTGAAGCTTTCTTT. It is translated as CASSGGQMNTEAFF.

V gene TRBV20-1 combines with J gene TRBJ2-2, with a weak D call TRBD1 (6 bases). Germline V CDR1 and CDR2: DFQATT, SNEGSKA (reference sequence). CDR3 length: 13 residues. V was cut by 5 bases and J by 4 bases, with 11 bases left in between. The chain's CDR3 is CSARQGPTGELFF. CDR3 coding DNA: TGCAGTGCTCGGCAGGGGCCCACCGGGGAGCTGTTTTTT.

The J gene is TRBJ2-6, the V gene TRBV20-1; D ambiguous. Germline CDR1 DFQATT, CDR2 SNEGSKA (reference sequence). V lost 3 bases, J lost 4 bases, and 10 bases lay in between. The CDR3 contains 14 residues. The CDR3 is CSARVAAGANVLTF. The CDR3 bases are TGCAGTGCTAGGGTAGCAGCCGGGGCCAACGTCCTGACTTTC.

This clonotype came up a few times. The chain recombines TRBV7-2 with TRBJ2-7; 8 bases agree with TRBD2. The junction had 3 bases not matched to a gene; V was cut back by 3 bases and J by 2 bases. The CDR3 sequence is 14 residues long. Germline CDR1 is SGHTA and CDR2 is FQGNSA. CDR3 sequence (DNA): TGTGCCAGCAGCTTCTTAGCGGGACCCTACGAGCAGTACTTC. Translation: CASSFLAGPYEQYF.

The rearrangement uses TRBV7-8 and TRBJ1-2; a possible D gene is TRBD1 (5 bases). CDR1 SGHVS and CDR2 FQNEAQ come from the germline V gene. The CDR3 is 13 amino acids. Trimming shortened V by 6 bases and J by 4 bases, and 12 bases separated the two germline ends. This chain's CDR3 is CASRPGAGYGYTF. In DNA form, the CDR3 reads TGTGCCAGCAGACCCGGGGCTGGCTATGGCTACACCTTC.

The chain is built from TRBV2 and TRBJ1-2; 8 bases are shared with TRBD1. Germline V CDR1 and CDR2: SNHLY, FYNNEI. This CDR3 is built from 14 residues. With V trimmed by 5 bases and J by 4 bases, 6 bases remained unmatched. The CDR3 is CASSYTGGAYGYTF. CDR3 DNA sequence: TGTGCCAGCAGTTATACAGGGGGTGCCTATGGCTACACCTTC.

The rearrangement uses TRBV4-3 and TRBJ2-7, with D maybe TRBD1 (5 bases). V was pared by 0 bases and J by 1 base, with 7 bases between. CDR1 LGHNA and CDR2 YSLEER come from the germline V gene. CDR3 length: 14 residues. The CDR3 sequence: CASSQESGSYEQYF. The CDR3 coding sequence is TGCGCCAGCAGCCAAGAATCAGGGTCCTACGAGCAGTACTTC.

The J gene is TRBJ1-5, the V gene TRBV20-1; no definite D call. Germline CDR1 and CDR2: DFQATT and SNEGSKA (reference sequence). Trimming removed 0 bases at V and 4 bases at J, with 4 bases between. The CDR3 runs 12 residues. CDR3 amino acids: CSAREWNQPQHF. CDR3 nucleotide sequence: TGCAGTGCTAGAGAGTGGAATCAGCCCCAGCATTTT.